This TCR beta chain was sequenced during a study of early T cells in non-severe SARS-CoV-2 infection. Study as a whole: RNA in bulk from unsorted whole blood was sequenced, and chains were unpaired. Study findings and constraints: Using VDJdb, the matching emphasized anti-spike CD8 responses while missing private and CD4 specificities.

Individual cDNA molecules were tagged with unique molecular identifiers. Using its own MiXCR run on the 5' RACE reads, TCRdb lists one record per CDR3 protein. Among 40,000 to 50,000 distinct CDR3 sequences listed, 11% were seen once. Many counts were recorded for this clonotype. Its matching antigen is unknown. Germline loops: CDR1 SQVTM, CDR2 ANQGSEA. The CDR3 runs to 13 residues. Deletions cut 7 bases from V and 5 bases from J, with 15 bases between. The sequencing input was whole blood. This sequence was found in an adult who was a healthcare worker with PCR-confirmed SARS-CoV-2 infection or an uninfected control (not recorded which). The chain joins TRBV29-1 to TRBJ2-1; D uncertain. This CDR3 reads CSAKTSGNNEQFF. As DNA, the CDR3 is TGCAGCGCCAAGACATCAGGCAACAATGAGCAGTTCTTC.